These 16 T cell receptor beta chains were all obtained from the same sample, sequenced in a study of tumor-infiltrating lymphocytes in localized non-small cell lung cancer. The assay was immunoSEQ multiplex PCR, and TCRdb's table has in-frame clones only and misses some. The table shows 12,000 or so clones, with roughly 79% occurring only once. The sequenced sample was lung tumor tissue. The receptor source for this set is a human donor with non-small cell lung cancer.

The chain recombines TRBV19 with TRBJ2-1, with TRBD2 identical over 12 bases. Germline-derived CDR1 and CDR2 are LNHDA and SQIVND (reference sequence). V was clipped by 3 bases and J by 10 bases; unmatched bases: 10. The CDR3 has 16 amino acids. CDR3 loop: CASSIASSGGAGEQFF. For the CDR3, the DNA is TGTGCCAGTAGTATCGCCTCTAGCGGGGGGGCAGGGGAGCAGTTCTTC.

The chain employs TRBV7-9 and TRBJ1-4; no clear D. The CDR3 length is 15 residues. With 6 bases removed from V and 2 bases from J, the gap between germline ends came to 13 bases. Germline lookup yields CDR1 SEHNR and CDR2 FQNEAQ (reference sequence). The CDR3, as DNA: TGTGCCAGCAGTCCTGAAGGTCGCACTAATGAAAAACTGTTTTTT. Its protein is CASSPEGRTNEKLFF.

V usage is TRBV2 and J usage is TRBJ2-3, with D possibly called TRBD1 or TRBD2 (5 bases each). Trimming left V 4 bases short and J 2 bases short, with 13 bases between. The CDR3 covers 15 residues. Germline V gene sequence: CDR1 SNHLY, CDR2 FYNNEI. In DNA, the CDR3 is TGTGCCAGCAGTGTTGGGAGCGGACACACAGATACGCAGTATTTT. Its protein is CASSVGSGHTDTQYF.

The gene calls are TRBV9 and TRBJ2-2; 9 nucleotides align to TRBD1. V trimming: 3 bases; J trimming: 3 bases; junction bases outside the gene matches: 9. The CDR3 is 17 residues long. CDR1 is SGDLS, CDR2 YYNGEE, per germline. The CDR3 nucleotides read TGTGCCAGCAGCGAGGGGGGGGACAGGGCATACACCGGGGAGCTGTTTTTT. Translated, it gives CASSEGGDRAYTGELFF.

The chain joins TRBV18 to TRBJ2-2; D is perhaps TRBD1 (7 bases). Germline CDR1 KGHSH, CDR2 LQKENI. Trimming took 4 bases from V and 6 from J, leaving 18 bases between them. CDR3 length equals 16 residues. The CDR3 here is CASSLASDRRAGELFF. The CDR3 nucleotides are TGTGCCAGCTCACTAGCCTCGGACAGGAGGGCCGGGGAGCTGTTTTTT.

V usage is TRBV5-8 and J usage is TRBJ1-4; D is undetermined. Germline values: CDR1 SGHTS, CDR2 YDEGEE. Trimming pared 1 base from V and 0 bases from J, leaving 13 bases between. The CDR3 length is 17 residues. The CDR3 DNA sequence: TGTGCCAGCAGCTTGAGTTCACAATCTGCAACTAATGAAAAACTGTTTTTT. Amino acid sequence: CASSLSSQSATNEKLFF.

The rearrangement links TRBV4-3 to TRBJ1-2; D is undetermined. V shed 1 base and J shed 2 bases, with 14 bases lying between them. Germline V gene sequence: CDR1 LGHNA, CDR2 YSLEER. The CDR3 has 16 residues. The CDR3 protein is CASSQVGTARNYGYTF. The DNA of the CDR3 is TGCGCCAGCAGCCAAGTCGGCACAGCCCGAAACTATGGCTACACCTTC.

The gene calls are TRBV5-4 and TRBJ1-2; D gene ambiguous. The V end lost 1 base, the J end lost 2 bases, and 3 bases lay between the germline ends. Germline assignment: CDR1 SGHNT and CDR2 YYREEE (reference sequence). The CDR3 totals 12 residues. Written as DNA, the CDR3 is TGTGCCAGCAGCTTGTCAAACTATGGCTACACCTTC. It is translated as CASSLSNYGYTF.

This chain's CDR3 is CASSFSGSSYNEQFF. The DNA of the CDR3 is TGTGCCAGCAGCTTTAGCGGTAGCTCCTACAATGAGCAGTTCTTC. The V call is TRBV7-2, the J call TRBJ2-1, with D possibly matching TRBD2 (6 bases). Deletions cut 3 bases from V and 0 bases from J, with 9 bases between. The germline V gene encodes CDR1 SGHTA and CDR2 FQGNSA. The CDR3 sequence is 15 residues long.

This clone was picked up one time. The chain couples TRBV6-5 to TRBJ2-7; 12 nucleotides line up with TRBD1. Germline-derived CDR1 and CDR2 are MNHEY and SVGAGI. This CDR3 region has 15 residues. Germline trimming cut 5 bases from V and 5 bases from J; bases unmatched to any gene: 7. Written as DNA, the CDR3 is TGTGCCAGCAGTCAAGGGGACAGGGGGCATGACGAGCAGTACTTC. Its protein is CASSQGDRGHDEQYF.

The chain couples TRBV9 to TRBJ1-6; 10 positions match TRBD1. CDR3 length equals 15 residues. Germline values: CDR1 SGDLS, CDR2 YYNGEE. After removal of 2 bases from V and 9 bases from J, the junction contained 5 bases not matched to a gene. CDR3 sequence (DNA): TGTGCCAGCAGCGTCCGGGACAGGGGTGGTTCACCCCTCCACTTT. Translating it yields CASSVRDRGGSPLHF. Based on the CDR3 plus reference TRBV9 and TRBJ1-6, the full variable domain is DSGVTQTPKHLITATGQRVTLRCSPRSGDLSVYWYQQSLDQGLQFLIQYYNGEERAKGNILERFSAQQFPDLHSELNLSSLELGDSALYFCASSVRDRGGSPLHFGNGTRLTVT.

The chain combines TRBV28 with TRBJ2-2; 8 bases agree with TRBD1. In germline, CDR1 is MDHEN, CDR2 SYDVKM. CDR3 length: 16 residues. Germline trimming cut 6 bases from V and 7 bases from J; bases unmatched to any gene: 13. The CDR3 spells CASSAGQGGKSGELFF. CDR3 DNA: TGTGCCAGCAGCGCAGGACAGGGAGGAAAAAGCGGGGAGCTGTTTTTT.

The chain employs TRBV7-2 and TRBJ2-5, with D hard to call. CDR3 length: 15 residues. V shed 2 bases and J shed 1 base, with 11 bases lying between them. The germline V gene has CDR1 SGHTA and CDR2 FQGNSA. CDR3 residues: CASSLTLVSQETQYF. Here the CDR3 DNA reads TGTGCCAGCAGCTTAACACTCGTCAGCCAAGAGACCCAGTACTTC.

The chain joins TRBV5-1 to TRBJ2-2; D gene ambiguous. V was clipped by 1 base and J by 3 bases, with 4 bases between them. This CDR3 has 13 amino acids. In germline, CDR1 is SGHRS, CDR2 YFSETQ. In DNA, the CDR3 is TGCGCCAGCAGCTTGAGAGACACCGGGGAGCTGTTTTTT. This codes for CASSLRDTGELFF.

The chain uses TRBV20-1 and TRBJ2-3; no definite D call. Germline CDR1 DFQATT, CDR2 SNEGSKA (reference sequence). This CDR3 region has 9 residues. V lost 5 bases to trimming and J lost 9 bases, with 6 bases between them. CDR3 sequence: CSAGITQYF. The CDR3, as DNA: TGCAGTGCTGGAATAACGCAGTATTTT.

This clone was seen a single time. This rearrangement joins TRBV18 to TRBJ2-2, with D possibly TRBD1 on 6 matching bases. Trimming removed 3 bases from V and 2 bases from J, with 10 bases in between. The germline CDR1 and CDR2 sequences are KGHSH and LQKENI. The CDR3 totals 15 residues. The CDR3 region has the DNA TGTGCCAGCTCACCCCGACAGGATAACACCGGGGAGCTGTTTTTT. Protein sequence: CASSPRQDNTGELFF.